This record covers a single TCR beta chain. Its antigen is not yet known. No base quality values were provided; no much bigger clone lies one nucleotide off. Deletion took 4 bases off V and 0 bases off J, with a span of 10 bases between the germline ends. According to the germline V gene, CDR1 reads MGHRA and CDR2 reads YSYEKL. From its cysteine to its phenylalanine, the CDR3 spans 15 amino acids. Only the CDR3 DNA stays, 45 bases, in frame from base 1. TCRbeta CDR3 regions were amplified from genomic DNA by means of the immunoSEQ Assay, a bias-controlled multiplex PCR. For the original study's pipeline: Within the assay, amplification of reference gene primers was used to estimate how many nucleated cells each sample contained. To quantify the absolute abundance of each unique TCRbeta CDR3 rearrangement, sequence reads were collapsed and filtered. For each sample, productive Simpson clonality was calculated by taking the square root of Simpson's diversity index across productive rearrangements. TCRdb carries this immuneACCESS record with in-frame sequences only. Its versions omit some clonotypes, under half of them owing to an unresolved V gene in the studies checked, with the rest unexplained. V, J and clone size derive from that table, while D and trimming were established from the DNA sequence. For this sample the table gives about 230,000 clones, of which over 65% were detected only once. The ten largest clones add up to 2% to 3% of the sample.

The data derive from a study of blood T cell repertoires in COVID-19 (dated by TCRdb to 2019 to 2021). Broadly, across the study: The collaborator samples originated in the United States, Italy and Spain and spanned the acute and convalescent phases of COVID-19. The material from the prospective study consisted of cDNA or gDNA derived from T cells, B-cell-depleted T cells, or PBMCs. Subjects who had been exposed to COVID-19, were actively infected with it, or had recovered from it provided the deeply sampled blood TCRbeta repertoires that made up the dataset. The repertoires were made available in a free public database intended to serve as a resource for research on the immune response to SARS-CoV-2. Samples came from the ongoing ImmuneRACE study (first 160 participants) plus 1,254 subjects from 6 global collaborators. A de-identified subject ID, COVID-19 status, age in years and sex were almost always included in the sample metadata. HLA class I and class II types, where available, came from metadata supplied by the sample provider rather than from assay-based typing.

The collaborating institutions used their own protocols to collect whole blood in K2EDTA tubes. For TCRbeta analysis, collaborators shipped samples as frozen whole blood, isolated PBMCs, or DNA extracted from either of those sample types. Beyond this particular receptor, the publication reports: How much clinical and demographic metadata was included differed by source and by participant, and the metadata was provided uncurated.

This sequence originates from a woman in her seventies with active or convalescent COVID-19. Sequenced: peripheral blood. The chain was built from TRBV4-1 and TRBJ2-1, with no confidently assigned D gene. This receptor has the CDR3 CASSRAESSYNEQFF. The DNA sequence reads TGCGCCAGCAGCCGTGCGGAATCCTCCTACAATGAGCAGTTCTTC.